Below, 28 T cell receptor beta chains from the same sample are listed, as sequenced in a study of regulatory T cells in long-lasting Graves disease. This sample's time point: persistent/refractory GD, antithyroid drugs over 5 years with positive TRAb. After RNA was extracted from PBMCs, the TCR library was made from it. With iRepertoire HTBI primers and Arm-PCR of CDR3 regions, TCR beta libraries were built. TCRdb processed the multiplex PCR reads anew with MiXCR; each CDR3 protein has one entry. The table has 300,000 to 350,000 distinct CDR3 sequences, roughly a fifth seen once. Sequenced material: peripheral blood mononuclear cells (PBMCs), taken when the disease was refractory, from a patient treated with antithyroid drugs. Receptors originate from a female donor with Graves disease.

This clonotype has a count of ten or more. This rearrangement joins TRBV12-3 or TRBV12-4 to TRBJ1-2; 7 bases are a match to TRBD1. The V segment lost 6 bases and the J segment 4 bases; nucleotides outside the gene matches: 5. The CDR3 spans 13 residues. The CDR3 DNA is TGTGCCAGCAGGAGACAGGGCCCCTATGGCTACACCTTC. This gives the protein CASRRQGPYGYTF.

This clonotype was observed many times. The chain joins TRBV29-1 to TRBJ2-7; D remains unclear. Germline V gene lookup returns CDR1 SQVTM and CDR2 ANQGSEA. The CDR3 contains 15 residues. Between the trimmed V and J ends, which lost 0 bases and 0 bases, there was a span of 12 bases. CDR3 sequence reads: CSVEDARVSSYEQYF. The CDR3 DNA reads TGCAGCGTTGAAGATGCACGTGTCTCCTCCTACGAGCAGTACTTC.

This clonotype was seen at least ten times. The chain is built from TRBV11-2 and TRBJ1-2; D is uncertain. Germline V gene data show CDR1 as SGHAT and CDR2 as FQNNGV. The CDR3 has 12 residues. Trimming left V 3 bases short and J 1 base short, with 3 bases between. CDR3 sequence reads: CASSFRNYGYTF. CDR3 in DNA: TGTGCCAGCAGCTTTCGTAACTATGGCTACACCTTC.

On this clonotype itself: A much larger clone lies one base from this, so it may be a read error. This chain uses TRBV7-3 with TRBJ2-4; 10 bases align to TRBD1. The CDR3 runs 18 residues. Germline V gene sequence: CDR1 SGHTA, CDR2 FQGTGA. This chain's CDR3 is CASSLVSTGGSSKNIRYF. The CDR3 DNA follows: TGTGCCAGCAGCTTAGTCTCGACAGGGGGCTCGTCCAAAAACATTCGGTACTTC.

The chain carries TRBV10-1 and TRBJ2-7; D may be TRBD1 (6 bases). Trimming removed 7 bases at V and 4 bases at J, with 14 bases between. Germline CDR1 reads WNHNN; CDR2 reads SYGVQD (reference sequence). This CDR3 region has 13 residues. In DNA form, the CDR3 reads TGCGCCAGCAAGACAGGCGCAGCTTACGAGCAGTACTTC. Amino acid sequence: CASKTGAAYEQYF.

This clonotype was counted once. The chain employs TRBV29-1 and TRBJ2-3, with D hard to call. CDR1 and CDR2 (germline): SQVTM, ANQGSEA. V was clipped by 5 bases and J by 3 bases, with 3 bases between them. The CDR3 runs 10 residues. CDR3 sequence: CSVLTDTQYF. CDR3 bases: TGCAGCGTTCTTACAGATACGCAGTATTTT.

This clonotype was observed many times. The chain employs TRBV30 and TRBJ1-2; D gene unclear. Germline V gene sequence: CDR1 GTSNPN, CDR2 SVGIG (reference sequence). CDR3 length equals 14 residues. V was shortened by 3 bases and J by 4 bases, with 15 bases between the two germline ends. This CDR3 is CAWSPGPRLYGYTF. DNA of the CDR3: TGTGCCTGGAGCCCCGGCCCTCGCCTCTATGGCTACACCTTC.

The V gene is TRBV7-2, the J gene TRBJ1-4; D perhaps matches TRBD1 (6 bases). Trimming took off 5 bases at V and 7 bases at J, with 14 bases between the two ends. CDR3 size: 14 residues. CDR1 and CDR2 (germline): SGHTA, FQGNSA. The CDR3 nucleotides read TGTGCCAGCAGCACACAGGGTGGCGGTGAAAAACTGTTTTTT. As protein: CASSTQGGGEKLFF.

This clonotype was recorded many times. This rearrangement joins TRBV28 to TRBJ2-7; a possible D gene is TRBD1 (5 bases). CDR3 size: 13 residues. The germline CDR1 and CDR2 sequences are MDHEN and SYDVKM. Trimming took off 2 bases at V and 2 bases at J, with 7 bases between the two ends. The CDR3 DNA follows: TGTGCCAGCAGTTTACCGACAGCCTACGAGCAGTACTTC. Protein: CASSLPTAYEQYF.

V is TRBV6-2 or TRBV6-3 and J is TRBJ2-1, with D possibly being TRBD1 (6 bases). This CDR3 comprises 13 residues. Per germline, CDR1 MNHEY and CDR2 SVGEGT. Trimming pared 0 bases from V and 9 bases from J, leaving 9 bases between. CDR3 in DNA: TGTGCCAGCAGTTACTCAGCCAGGGGTGAGCAGTTCTTC. Its protein is CASSYSARGEQFF.

This clonotype was seen at least ten times. This chain uses TRBV11-3 with TRBJ1-2, with TRBD1 matching over 8 bases. The CDR3 runs 15 residues. V shed 5 bases and J 4 bases; nucleotides not matched to a gene: 9. CDR1 is SGHNT, CDR2 YENEEA, per germline. For the CDR3, the DNA is TGTGCCAGCAGCCCGCGGACAGGGAGATCCTATGGCTACACCTTC. It is translated as CASSPRTGRSYGYTF.

This clonotype has at least ten counts. The chain is built from TRBV18 and TRBJ2-7, with 10 nucleotides matching TRBD1. V gave up 3 bases and J gave up 4 bases; unmatched junction bases: 6. CDR3 length: 15 amino acids. Germline values: CDR1 KGHSH, CDR2 LQKENI. DNA for the CDR3: TGTGCCAGCTCACCTTGGCCGGGACAGGGGTACGAGCAGTACTTC. Translation: CASSPWPGQGYEQYF.

This clonotype occurred many times. CDR3 protein: CASSLGDRANYGYTF. For the CDR3, the DNA is TGTGCCAGCAGCTTAGGAGACAGAGCTAACTATGGCTACACCTTC. V is TRBV13 and J is TRBJ1-2; maybe TRBD1 (5 bases). The CDR3 runs to 15 residues. V was pared by 0 bases and J by 0 bases, with 8 bases between. Germline V gene lookup returns CDR1 PRHDT and CDR2 FYEKMQ (reference sequence).

The sample holds many counts of this clonotype. The rearrangement uses TRBV30 and TRBJ1-2; D not resolved. The CDR3 consists of 13 residues. Germline lookup yields CDR1 GTSNPN and CDR2 SVGIG (reference sequence). Between the trimmed V and J ends, which lost 0 bases and 4 bases, there was a span of 9 bases. The CDR3 nucleotides read TGTGCCTGGAGTGTACAAAGGGCCTATGGCTACACCTTC. Its protein is CAWSVQRAYGYTF.

V is TRBV18 and J is TRBJ1-5; D is unresolved. Trimming removed 1 base from V and 2 bases from J, with 12 bases in between. Germline CDR1 reads KGHSH; CDR2 reads LQKENI. The CDR3 is 16 residues long. The CDR3 sequence is CASSPRGSGGNQPQHF. As DNA, the CDR3 is TGTGCCAGCTCACCACGGGGTTCGGGAGGCAATCAGCCCCAGCATTTT.

V and J are TRBV20-1 and TRBJ2-1; D is tentatively TRBD1 or TRBD2 (5 bases each). CDR3 length: 15 residues. V lost 0 bases and J 2 bases, leaving 11 bases between the germline ends. Germline CDR1 is DFQATT and CDR2 is SNEGSKA (reference sequence). CDR3 in DNA: TGCAGTGCTAGAGAGTGGGGGAGTACCTACAATGAGCAGTTCTTC. This encodes CSAREWGSTYNEQFF.

This clonotype was detected only a few times. The V and J genes are TRBV20-1 and TRBJ1-5; maybe TRBD1 (5 bases). Germline loops: CDR1 DFQATT, CDR2 SNEGSKA (reference sequence). The length of the CDR3 is 14 residues. V lost 3 bases, J lost 0 bases, and 9 bases lay in between. The chain's CDR3 is CSASLGHSNQPQHF. In nucleotides, the CDR3 is TGCAGTGCTAGTCTCGGACATAGCAATCAGCCCCAGCATTTT.

A few counts support this clonotype. The gene calls are TRBV20-1 and TRBJ1-2; unclear D gene. V shed 2 bases and J shed 4 bases, with 11 bases lying between them. Germline lookup yields CDR1 DFQATT and CDR2 SNEGSKA (reference sequence). The CDR3 is 13 amino acids. The CDR3 nucleotides read TGCAGTGCTAGACTCGGTCCCCTCTATGGCTACACCTTC. This gives the protein CSARLGPLYGYTF.

V usage is TRBV27 and J usage is TRBJ2-3; 8 bases line up with TRBD1. In germline, CDR1 is MNHEY, CDR2 SMNVEV (reference sequence). Trimming removed 6 bases from V and 4 bases from J; junction bases left unmatched: 6. CDR3 length: 14 residues. The CDR3 DNA is TGTGCCAGCAGAGTGGACAGGGCGTCAGATACGCAGTATTTT. Its protein product is CASRVDRASDTQYF.

Ten or more counts support this clonotype. The rearrangement joins TRBV2 to TRBJ1-1; maybe TRBD1 (5 bases). This CDR3 contains 12 residues. Germline values: CDR1 SNHLY, CDR2 FYNNEI. The V and J ends lost 3 bases and 10 bases respectively, with 12 bases between them. The CDR3 loop reads CASSEGPFGAFF. The CDR3 DNA follows: TGTGCCAGCAGTGAGGGGCCCTTTGGAGCTTTCTTT.

This clonotype was found many times. The chain has TRBV20-1 and TRBJ2-5; 7 positions match TRBD1. The germline gives CDR1 DFQATT, CDR2 SNEGSKA (reference sequence). V lost 6 bases, J lost 4 bases, and 8 bases stayed unmatched. The CDR3 runs to 13 residues. DNA of the CDR3: TGCAGTGCCCCTTTAGGGGGCAGAGAGACCCAGTACTTC. Its protein is CSAPLGGRETQYF.

The sample holds a few counts of this clonotype. This chain uses TRBV5-1 with TRBJ2-5, with D possibly called TRBD1 or TRBD2 (5 bases each). Trimming stripped 0 bases from V and 1 base from J, with 13 bases between. The CDR3 sequence is 16 residues long. The germline V gene encodes CDR1 SGHRS and CDR2 YFSETQ. CDR3 sequence reads: CASSLGGEGPQETQYF. The CDR3 coding sequence is TGCGCCAGCAGCTTGGGGGGTGAGGGGCCCCAAGAGACCCAGTACTTC.

In its sample, this clonotype was seen a few times. A much larger clone lies one base from this, so it may be a read error. This sequence joins TRBV28 and TRBJ2-7; TRBD1 agrees at 10 bases. This CDR3 is built from 16 residues. From germline, CDR1 is MDHEN and CDR2 SYDVKM. CDR3 in amino acids: CASGLWDRGHHYEQYF. Here the CDR3 DNA reads TGTGCCAGCGGTTTATGGGACAGGGGTCACCACTACGAGCAGTACTTC.

Ten or more counts support this clonotype. This chain connects TRBV2 to TRBJ2-7; weak D call: TRBD2 (5 bases). Germline CDR1 SNHLY, CDR2 FYNNEI. The CDR3 extends over 14 amino acids. V shed 7 bases and J shed 1 base, with 14 bases lying between them. The CDR3 DNA follows: TGTGCCAGCACATGGGTTGAGGGTTCCTACGAGCAGTACTTC. It yields the protein CASTWVEGSYEQYF.

Details on this clonotype: Being one base from a much bigger clone, this may be a read error. The chain employs TRBV7-9 and TRBJ1-2, with D possibly matching TRBD1 (5 bases). V lost 4 bases to trimming and J lost 7 bases, with 13 bases between them. Germline V gives CDR1 SEHNR, CDR2 FQNEAQ (reference sequence). There are 13 residues in the CDR3. The CDR3 bases are TGTGCCAGCAGCTACACCTCAGGGCGTGGCTACACCTTC. Translating it yields CASSYTSGRGYTF.

The chain uses TRBV27 and TRBJ1-5, with TRBD1 matching 9 bases. The ends lost 5 bases at V and 4 bases at J; junction bases unmatched: 9. Per the germline V gene, CDR1 is MNHEY and CDR2 is SMNVEV (reference sequence). The CDR3 totals 16 residues. CDR3 loop: CASSPMRDRENQPQHF. The CDR3 DNA follows: TGTGCCAGCAGTCCGATGAGGGACAGGGAGAATCAGCCCCAGCATTTT.

This rearrangement joins TRBV6-5 to TRBJ2-2, with 8 bases aligning to TRBD2. The CDR3 sequence is 16 residues long. CDR1 is MNHEY, CDR2 SVGAGI, per germline. V trimming: 3 bases; J trimming: 2 bases; junction bases outside the gene matches: 5. Here the CDR3 DNA reads TGTGCCAGCAGTTATATCCTAGCGGGTAACACCGGGGAGCTGTTTTTT. This sequence encodes CASSYILAGNTGELFF.

This clonotype was found many times. V gene TRBV28 combines with J gene TRBJ2-2, with 8 bases fitting TRBD2. J gave up 5 bases and V 3 bases, and 14 bases lay outside the gene matches. This CDR3 has 18 residues. The germline CDR1 and CDR2 sequences are MDHEN and SYDVKM. CDR3 region: CASSFPTGLAVRTGELFF. The CDR3 nucleotides read TGTGCCAGCAGTTTTCCCACAGGACTAGCTGTTCGGACCGGGGAGCTGTTTTTT.